This T cell receptor beta chain was found in a study of human T cells and chemical hapten exposure (dated by TCRdb to the early 2020s). Regarding the complete study: For sensitization, 2% DPC in acetone was applied to a 2 cm by 2 cm area of upper inner arm skin. Around 30 alopecia patients provided blood for TCR sequencing at one to four time points (pre-sensitization, 2, 6 and 24 weeks). The libraries were sequenced as a pool, and the TCR yield per sample differed mostly because of small variations in library volumes within the pool. Blood samples were taken from patients before sensitization (week 0) and then at 2, 6 and about 24 weeks after DPC sensitization. This study followed changes in the peripheral blood TCR repertoire in vivo during primary and secondary sensitization of alopecia patients to the hapten diphenylcyclopropenone (DPC). Patch testing was performed on the upper back with Finn chambers containing 0.01% DPC, and the patch tests were scored after 6 days according to International Contact Dermatitis Research Group standards. Throughout the study period of around 25 weeks, patients also received therapeutic DPC doses to the scalp every week. Most of the patients in the cohort were female, and the cohort covered alopecia areata with under or over 50% scalp involvement, alopecia totalis and alopecia universalis. Study-wide findings and limitations: Repeated subsampling changed both the strength of the expansion versus patch-test correlation and the threshold at which that correlation became significant. DPC sensitization did not change the number of TCRs with a frequency above 1 in 1000, and there was no evidence of changes in global repertoire structure. Because all patients had alopecia, a presumed autoimmune disease, the immune response of the patients might differ from that of healthy individuals. Expanded TCRs formed significantly more large CDR3 similarity clusters than pre-sensitization or healthy control sets, consistent with antigen-driven responses. The number of PT1 expanded TCRs positively correlated with patch test score, significant at thresholds 8, 16 and 32 but not 4.

The CDR3, from cysteine to phenylalanine, totals 14 residues. Of the read, only the CDR3 DNA is kept; its 42 bases are in frame from base 1. Trimming costs V 6 bases and J 7 bases, and their ends lie 16 bases apart. The time point label on this specimen signifies: patch test 2, 6 weeks after DPC sensitization. Per the publication, the treatment or condition label means: therapeutic diphenylcyclopropenone sensitization with weekly scalp DPC. Blood at each patch-test visit was drawn before the patch test was applied. To be eligible, patients had to be aged 18 to 70, diagnosed with alopecia and judged suitable for DPC therapy, while pregnant patients were excluded. Total RNA was isolated from unfractionated whole blood collected in Tempus Blood RNA tubes. Receptor amplification or capture employed RACE. The sequencer was a NextSeq 500. During library preparation, unique molecular identifiers were attached to individual cDNA molecules so that TCRs could be counted quantitatively and reproducibly. Both TCR alpha and TCR beta chains were sequenced from each blood RNA sample. The authors' pipeline ran thus. Samples had a median of approximately 96,000 TCRs, with a range from about 20,000 to 690,600. V, J and CDR3 annotation of the TCR reads was performed with the Decombinator software suite. For the PS versus PT1 abundance plots, all samples were subsampled to the same number of TCRs (28,000). TCRs were defined as expanded if absent before sensitization and observed at least eight times at the 2-week time point. TCRdb itself trimmed the public reads at Q25 with fastp, ran MiXCR and retained productive beta chains. Entries are consolidated by CDR3 protein sequence, retaining the most common genes and DNA. The V and J calls, along with clone size, are taken from TCRdb and not from the paper's own processing. Within this sample are more than 75,000 distinct CDR3 sequences, with approximately 10% of them counted one time only. The ten largest clones represent 2% to 2.5% of the sample.

This clonotype showed up many times. What antigen it recognizes has not been identified. Base qualities were left out, and no much larger clone turns up one base away. The chain is encoded by TRBV12-3 or TRBV12-4 joined to TRBJ2-1; the D gene cannot be named for sure. This TCR was recovered from a woman younger than 45 with alopecia areata. Some clones in this sample may be carry-over from other donors' samples. Sample: whole blood, taken in connection with sensitization to the hapten diphenylcyclopropenone (DPC). The CDR3 protein sequence reads: CASRSMTWQNEQFF. DNA sequence: TGTGCCAGCAGGTCTATGACCTGGCAGAATGAGCAGTTCTTC.